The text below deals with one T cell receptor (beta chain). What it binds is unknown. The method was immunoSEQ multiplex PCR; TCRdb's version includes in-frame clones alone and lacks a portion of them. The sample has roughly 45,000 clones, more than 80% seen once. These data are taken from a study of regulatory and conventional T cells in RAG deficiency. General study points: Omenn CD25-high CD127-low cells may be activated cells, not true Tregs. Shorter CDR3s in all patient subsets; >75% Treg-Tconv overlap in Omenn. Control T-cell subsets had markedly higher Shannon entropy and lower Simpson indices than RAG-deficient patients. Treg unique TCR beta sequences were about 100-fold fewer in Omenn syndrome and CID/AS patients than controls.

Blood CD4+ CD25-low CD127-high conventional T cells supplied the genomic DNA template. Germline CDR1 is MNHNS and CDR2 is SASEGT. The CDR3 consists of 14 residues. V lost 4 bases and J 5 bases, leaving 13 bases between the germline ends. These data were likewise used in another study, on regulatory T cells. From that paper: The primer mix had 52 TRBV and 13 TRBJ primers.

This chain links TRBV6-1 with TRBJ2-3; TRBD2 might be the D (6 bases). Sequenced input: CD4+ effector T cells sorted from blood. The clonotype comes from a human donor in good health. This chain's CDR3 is CASSVGGPQDTQYF. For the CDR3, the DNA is TGTGCCAGCAGTGTCGGGGGTCCCCAAGATACGCAGTATTTT.